The rows below give T cell receptor beta chains drawn from one sample of a study of T cells in localized non-small cell lung cancer. Some clones are missing from TCRdb's copy, which holds only in-frame ones; the method was immunoSEQ multiplex PCR. The repertoire holds approximately 100,000 clones, approximately 91% seen once, with over 4% in the top ten. The starting material was PBMCs, obtained before any cancer treatment. These receptors all stem from a woman aged 35 to 70 with stage II squamous cell lung carcinoma. The CDR3 runs from the conserved cysteine through the conserved F or W. D genes are given only for firm matches. Size is omitted from some rows. Given values are once, few, many or a class for expanded clones.

>TRBV6-4|NA|NA|TRBJ2-2
TGTGCCAGCAGTCGGACAGTTAACACCGGGGAGCTGTTTTTT
CASSRTVNTGELFF
>TRBV5-1|NA|NA|TRBJ1-1
TGCGCCAGCAGCGTCAACAGGAACACTGAAGCTTTCTTT
CASSVNRNTEAFF
>TRBV5-4|NA|NA|TRBJ2-2
TGTGCCAGCAGCTTGGACGTGGTCACCGGGGAGCTGTTTTTT
CASSLDVVTGELFF
>TRBV15|NA|TRBD2|TRBJ2-3
TGTGCCACCAGCAGAGGAGGGACTAGCGGCGTTAGCACAGATACGCAGTATTTT
CATSRGGTSGVSTDTQYF
>TRBV6-5|NA|NA|TRBJ1-1
TGTGCCAGCAGTTACTCTGCAGGGACTGATGGCACTGAAGCTTTCTTT
CASSYSAGTDGTEAFF
>TRBV9|NA|NA|TRBJ1-1
TGTGCCAGCAGCTCCCGACACCTCCAGCGGACTGAAGCTTTCTTT
CASSSRHLQRTEAFF
>TRBV6-6|NA|NA|TRBJ1-6
TGTGCCAGCAGCCAGGGGTCCAATTCACCCCTCCACTTT
CASSQGSNSPLHF
>TRBV28|NA|TRBD1|TRBJ1-6
TGTGCCAGCCACCAACAGGGGCGGGGTAATTCACCCCTCCACTTT
CASHQQGRGNSPLHF
>TRBV6-1|few|NA|TRBJ2-1
TGTGCCAGCAGGGAAGAGGACAACTCCTACAATGAGCAGTTCTTC
CASREEDNSYNEQFF
>TRBV7-9|NA|TRBD1|TRBJ1-1
TGTGCCAGCAGCTGGGGACAGACTTACACTGAAGCTTTCTTT
CASSWGQTYTEAFF
>TRBV11-2|NA|TRBD2|TRBJ2-5
TGTGCCAGCAGCCCAGGGACTAGCGGGAGGAAGGGGTTAGAGACCCAGTACTTC
CASSPGTSGRKGLETQYF
>TRBV6-1|once|NA|TRBJ2-1
TGTGCCAGCAGTGAACGTCGGGACGAGTTCTTC
CASSERRDEFF
>TRBV7-2|NA|NA|TRBJ2-2
TGTGCCAGCAGCCCTAGGGCGGGACACCTATCGGGCGGGGAGCTGTTTTTT
CASSPRAGHLSGGELFF
>TRBV19|NA|NA|TRBJ2-1
TGTGCCAGTAGTCCGGACCACTGGACAAATGAGCAGTTCTTC
CASSPDHWTNEQFF
>TRBV6-5|NA|NA|TRBJ1-5
TGTGCCAGCAGTTACCAGGGGTATAGCAATCAGCCCCAGCATTTT
CASSYQGYSNQPQHF
>TRBV6-1|NA|TRBD1|TRBJ2-7
TGTGCCAGCCGGACAGGGATGGGGGAGCAGTACTTC
CASRTGMGEQYF
>TRBV11-2|NA|TRBD1|TRBJ1-5
TGTGCCAGCAGCCGCGACAGGGAAACTCAGCCCCAGCATTTT
CASSRDRETQPQHF
>TRBV10-2|NA|TRBD1|TRBJ1-4
TGCGCCAGCAGGCCCCGCGTAGGACAGGGGGCAACTAATGAAAAACTGTTTTTT
CASRPRVGQGATNEKLFF
>TRBV19|NA|TRBD1|TRBJ1-2
TGTGCCAGTATCCTAAAGACAGGGACCAACTATGGCTACACCTTC
CASILKTGTNYGYTF
>TRBV15|NA|NA|TRBJ2-2
TGTGCCACCAGCAGAGATCTGGGGGATCCCGGGCGGGAGCTGTTTTTT
CATSRDLGDPGRELFF
>TRBV29-1|NA|TRBD1|TRBJ1-4
TGCAGCGGCCGACAGGGATCTAATGAAAAACTGTTTTTT
CSGRQGSNEKLFF
>TRBV28|few|TRBD2|TRBJ2-7
TGTGCCAGCAGCGCCCCCGGGACTAGTTTCTACGAGCAGTACTTC
CASSAPGTSFYEQYF
>TRBV18|NA|NA|TRBJ1-2
TGTGCCAGCTCACCACCAGCAACCGACGGCCGCTATGGCTACACCTTC
CASSPPATDGRYGYTF
>TRBV19|NA|TRBD1|TRBJ1-5
TGTGCCAGTAGTGCTCAAAGGACAGGGGTCCAGCCCCAGCATTTT
CASSAQRTGVQPQHF
>TRBV5-4|NA|NA|TRBJ2-7
TGTGCCAGCAGCTTGAGCCAGGGCTACGAGCAGTACTTC
CASSLSQGYEQYF
>TRBV2|NA|NA|TRBJ2-6
TGTGCCAGCAGTGAGAGAAACTCTGGGGCCAACGTCCTGACTTTC
CASSERNSGANVLTF
>TRBV30|NA|NA|TRBJ2-5
TGTGCCTGGAGTGTAGGTCACCTCCAAGAGACCCAGTACTTC
CAWSVGHLQETQYF
>TRBV7-9|few|TRBD2|TRBJ2-7
TGTGCCAGCAGCCAGGCGGCGGGGGGCCTATACGAGCAGTACTTC
CASSQAAGGLYEQYF
>TRBV19|NA|TRBD2|TRBJ2-7
TGTGCCAGTCGGGAGGCCCAACCCTCCTACGAGCAGTACTTC
CASREAQPSYEQYF
>TRBV27|NA|NA|TRBJ2-6
TGTGCCAGCAGTTTTTGGGGAGGAGGCCTTTCTGGGGCCAACGTCCTGACTTTC
CASSFWGGGLSGANVLTF
>TRBV28|NA|NA|TRBJ1-1
TGTGCCAGCAGTTGGCTCAGTTCCATGAACACTGAAGCTTTCTTT
CASSWLSSMNTEAFF
>TRBV5-4|NA|NA|TRBJ1-2
TGTGCCAGCAGCCCTGGGGGCAGCAACTATGGCTACACCTTC
CASSPGGSNYGYTF
>TRBV28|NA|TRBD1|TRBJ1-2
TGTGCCAGCATTCTCCGGGACAGGGGGAGTGGCTACACCTTC
CASILRDRGSGYTF
>TRBV7-6|NA|NA|TRBJ2-5
TGTGCCAGCAGCTATGAGGGATCAGGAGAGACCCAGTACTTC
CASSYEGSGETQYF
>TRBV6-1|few|NA|TRBJ1-5
TGTGCCAGCAGTCACAGCAATCAGCCCCAGCATTTT
CASSHSNQPQHF
>TRBV27|NA|NA|TRBJ1-1
TGTGCCAGCAGTTTATCGTCCACGGGGGGAGCGAACACTGAAGCTTTCTTT
CASSLSSTGGANTEAFF
>TRBV27|NA|NA|TRBJ2-2
TGTGCCAGCAGTTTAAAACCCGTCCGACCCGGGGAGCTGTTTTTT
CASSLKPVRPGELFF
>TRBV6-1|NA|NA|TRBJ1-1
TGTGCCAGCACCGGGTACACTGAAGCTTTCTTT
CASTGYTEAFF
>TRBV19|few|NA|TRBJ2-3
TGTGCCAGTAGTATAGCAAGCGGACTAAGAACAGATACGCAGTATTTT
CASSIASGLRTDTQYF
>TRBV4-2|NA|NA|TRBJ2-7
TGTGCCAGCAGCCAGGGCCTCAGTCGTGCGAGCTCCTACGAGCAGTACTTC
CASSQGLSRASSYEQYF
>TRBV7-2|NA|NA|TRBJ2-3
TGTGCCAGCAGCCGCGGTTCCGGGGCCCGCACAGATACGCAGTATTTT
CASSRGSGARTDTQYF
>TRBV2|NA|NA|TRBJ2-5
TGTGCCAGCAGTGAATTAGCGGCGAAAGAGACCCAGTACTTC
CASSELAAKETQYF
>TRBV5-1|NA|NA|TRBJ1-5
TGCGCCAGCAGCCCCTCCCCGAATCAGCCCCAGCATTTT
CASSPSPNQPQHF
>TRBV19|once|NA|TRBJ2-3
TGTGCCAGTAGTATTCCCTCCGGGGGAGTGGGCACAGATACGCAGTATTTT
CASSIPSGGVGTDTQYF
>TRBV6-5|NA|NA|TRBJ1-2
TGTGCCAGCAGTTACTTGGGCGGTAACTATGGCTACACCTTC
CASSYLGGNYGYTF
>TRBV6-5|NA|TRBD1|TRBJ1-2
TGTGCCAGCAGTTCCCCGGACAGGGGCGACTATGGCTACACCTTC
CASSSPDRGDYGYTF
>TRBV7-9|NA|NA|TRBJ1-1
TGTGCCAGCAGCGTGACAATCGATGAAGCTTTCTTT
CASSVTIDEAFF
>TRBV14|NA|TRBD1|TRBJ1-5
TGTGCCAGCAGCCAAGGGACAGGGAGAAGCAATCAGCCCCAGCATTTT
CASSQGTGRSNQPQHF
>TRBV5-6|NA|NA|TRBJ2-2
TGTGCCAGCAGCTTACCCGCGGGGCCAAACACCGGGGAGCTGTTTTTT
CASSLPAGPNTGELFF
>TRBV7-8|once|TRBD2|TRBJ2-7
TGTGCCAGCAGCTTGGGCGGGAGCAACTCCTACGAGCAGTACTTC
CASSLGGSNSYEQYF
>TRBV7-9|NA|NA|TRBJ1-3
TGTGCCAGCAGATCCCCGGGGGAGGCTGGAAACACCATATATTTT
CASRSPGEAGNTIYF
>TRBV4-2|once|TRBD2|TRBJ2-1
TGTGCCAGCAGCCAAGAGGCGGGAGGTTATAGTGGTGAGCAGTTCTTC
CASSQEAGGYSGEQFF
>TRBV6-1|NA|TRBD1|TRBJ1-5
TGTGCCACCACAGGGGTTAATCAGCCCCAGCATTTT
CATTGVNQPQHF
>TRBV6-1|NA|TRBD1|TRBJ1-2
TGTGCCAGCAGTGTAAAGCCGGGACAGTCTTCGTATGGCTACACCTTC
CASSVKPGQSSYGYTF
>TRBV6-1|NA|NA|TRBJ1-4
TGTGCCAGCAGTTTTGTAGGGGGGCCTAATGAAAAACTGTTTTTT
CASSFVGGPNEKLFF